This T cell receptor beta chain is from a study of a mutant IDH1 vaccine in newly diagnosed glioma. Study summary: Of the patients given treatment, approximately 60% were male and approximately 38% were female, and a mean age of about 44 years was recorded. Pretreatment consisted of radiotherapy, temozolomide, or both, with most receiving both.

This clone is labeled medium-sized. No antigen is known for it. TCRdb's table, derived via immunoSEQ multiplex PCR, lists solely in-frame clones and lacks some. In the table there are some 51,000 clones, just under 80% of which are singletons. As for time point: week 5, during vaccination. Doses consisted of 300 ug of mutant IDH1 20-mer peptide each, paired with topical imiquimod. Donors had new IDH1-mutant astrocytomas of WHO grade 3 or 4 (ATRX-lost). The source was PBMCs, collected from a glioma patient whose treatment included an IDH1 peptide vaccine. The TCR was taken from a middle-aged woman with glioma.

Written as DNA, the CDR3 is TGTGCCAGCAGCTTAGGCAGGGCCTCTGGCTACACCTTC. Translated, it gives CASSLGRASGYTF. The chain has TRBV11-2 and TRBJ1-2, with a tentative D call TRBD1 (5 bases). The CDR3 extends over 13 amino acids. The V end lost 1 base, the J end lost 7 bases, and 10 bases lay between the germline ends. Germline CDR1 SGHAT, CDR2 FQNNGV.